This TCR beta chain is from a study of cytomegalovirus exposure and HLA in healthy donors. Study in general: Earlier sequencing of 150 million to 200 million T cells yielded approximately 100 million unique TCR beta sequences.

The PCR had 60 Vbeta and 13 Jbeta primers. Clones were read by immunoSEQ multiplex PCR, and TCRdb kept only the in-frame ones, dropping some. The sample has about 130,000 clones; approximately 8.9% are singletons. The V and J ends lost 1 base and 8 bases respectively, with 8 bases between them. CDR1 and CDR2 (germline): DFQATT, SNEGSKA (reference sequence). CDR3 size: 11 residues. This clone turned up a few times. Antigen specificity is unknown. Study-wide results and caveats: The authors later linked a missense DCLRE1C variant to TCR beta V- and J-gene trimming. As a later analysis revealed, the rate of TCR association differed by HLA locus, with DRB1 most and HLA-C fewest. A previous analysis found most TCR beta V segments productive roughly 87% or roughly 30% of the time.

The sequence was collected from a woman in her forties in good health and CMV-seropositive. What was sequenced was PBMCs. The gene calls are TRBV20-1 and TRBJ1-2, with D maybe TRBD1 (5 bases). The chain's CDR3 is CSARAGWGYTF. The CDR3 DNA is TGCAGTGCTAGAGCAGGGTGGGGCTACACCTTC.